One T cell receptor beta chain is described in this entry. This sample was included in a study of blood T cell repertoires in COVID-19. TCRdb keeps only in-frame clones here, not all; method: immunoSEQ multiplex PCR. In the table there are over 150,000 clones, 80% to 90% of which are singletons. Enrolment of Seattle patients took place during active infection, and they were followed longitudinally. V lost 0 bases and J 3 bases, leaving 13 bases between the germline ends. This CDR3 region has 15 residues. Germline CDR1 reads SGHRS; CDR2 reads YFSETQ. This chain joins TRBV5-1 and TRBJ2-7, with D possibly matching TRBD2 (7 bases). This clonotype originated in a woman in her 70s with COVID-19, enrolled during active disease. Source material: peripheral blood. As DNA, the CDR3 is TGCGCCAGCAGCTTGGGCGGGGGCGGTTACTACGAGCAGTACTTC. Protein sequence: CASSLGGGGYYEQYF.